This T cell receptor (beta chain) was sequenced for a study of blood T cell repertoires in COVID-19. The V gene lost 0 bases and the J gene lost 0 bases, with 12 bases spanning the gap. From germline, CDR1 is SGHKS and CDR2 YYEKEE (reference sequence). CDR3 length: 16 amino acids. Profiling relied on immunoSEQ multiplex PCR, and the TCRdb table lists in-frame clones only, not all of them. The table has 25,000 to 30,000 clones, 70% to 90% seen once. Sequencing was done on a sample of peripheral blood. This receptor was obtained from a human donor in a cohort sampled during active COVID-19. The J gene is TRBJ1-1, the V gene TRBV5-5; D perhaps matches TRBD1 (6 bases). CDR3 loop: CASSLEGDAVNTEAFF. The CDR3 DNA follows: TGTGCCAGCAGCTTGGAGGGGGATGCGGTGAACACTGAAGCTTTCTTT.